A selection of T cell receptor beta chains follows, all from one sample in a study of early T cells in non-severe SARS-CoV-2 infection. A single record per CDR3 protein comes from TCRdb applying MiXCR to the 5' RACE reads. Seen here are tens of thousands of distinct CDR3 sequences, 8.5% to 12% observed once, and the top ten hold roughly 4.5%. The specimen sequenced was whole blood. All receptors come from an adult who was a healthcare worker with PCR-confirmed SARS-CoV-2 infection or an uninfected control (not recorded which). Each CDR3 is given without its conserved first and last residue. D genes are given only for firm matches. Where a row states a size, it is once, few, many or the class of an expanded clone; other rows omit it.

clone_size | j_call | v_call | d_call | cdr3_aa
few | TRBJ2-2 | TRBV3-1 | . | ASSPSQNTGELF
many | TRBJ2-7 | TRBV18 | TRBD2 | ASSPTGGVLDEQY
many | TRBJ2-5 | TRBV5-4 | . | ASSFHELGTQY
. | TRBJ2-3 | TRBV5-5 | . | ASSLVGKSTDTQY
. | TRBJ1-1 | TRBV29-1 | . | SVSAGWGMNTEAF
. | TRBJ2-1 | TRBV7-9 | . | ASPTSPGVDEQF
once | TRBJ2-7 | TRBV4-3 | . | ASSQEFQVNYEQY
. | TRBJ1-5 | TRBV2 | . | ASSLWGSNQPQH
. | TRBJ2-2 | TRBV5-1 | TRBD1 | ASSGDRGTGELF
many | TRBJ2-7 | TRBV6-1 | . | ASNSVRTYEQY
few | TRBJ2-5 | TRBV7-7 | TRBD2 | ASSSGTSGGAFPETQY
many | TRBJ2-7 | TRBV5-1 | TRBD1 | ASSLTGGPYEQY
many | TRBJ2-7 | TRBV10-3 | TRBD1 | AINPGQGAYEQY
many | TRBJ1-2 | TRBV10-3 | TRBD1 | AIRGTGGLGGYT
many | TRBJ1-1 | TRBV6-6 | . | ASSFDRENTEAF
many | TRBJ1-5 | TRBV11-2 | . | ASSLERNQPQH
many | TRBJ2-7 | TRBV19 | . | ASTGKNSYEQY
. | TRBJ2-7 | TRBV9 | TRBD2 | ASSVGLSGGPLGYERY